Listed below are T cell receptor beta chains from one sample, sequenced in a study of blood T cell repertoires in COVID-19. The repertoire was sequenced with immunoSEQ multiplex PCR; TCRdb's copy has only in-frame clones and lacks some. Of 55,000 to 75,000 clones in the sample, approximately 89% are singletons; the top ten hold nearly 8.5%. Input material: peripheral blood. The receptors originated from a human donor in a cohort sampled during active COVID-19. CDR3s include the opening cysteine and the closing phenylalanine or tryptophan. The order of the fields is V gene, clone size, J gene, CDR3 length, D gene, CDR3 protein, CDR3 DNA. A D gene is named only where the DNA matches it firmly. Clone size appears in some rows only: once, few, many, or a class for an expanded clone.

TRBV11-2,-,TRBJ2-5,17,TRBD2,CASSLRPGLAGVETQYF,TGTGCCAGCAGCTTAAGGCCGGGACTAGCGGGGGTGGAGACCCAGTACTTC
TRBV27,-,TRBJ1-5,13,-,CASSPLQNQPQHF,TGTGCCAGCAGCCCATTACAGAATCAGCCCCAGCATTTT
TRBV15,-,TRBJ2-6,18,TRBD1,CATSRGDRAPSGANVLTF,TGTGCCACCAGCAGAGGGGACAGGGCACCCTCTGGGGCCAACGTCCTGACTTTC
TRBV4-2,few,TRBJ1-1,17,-,CASSQDSGLARETEAFF,TGTGCCAGCAGCCAAGATTCCGGTTTAGCGCGGGAGACTGAAGCTTTCTTT
TRBV4-3,-,TRBJ1-6,17,TRBD1,CASSQGGPTGNYSPLHF,TGCGCCAGCAGCCAAGGCGGACCGACAGGGAATTACTCACCCCTCCACTTT
TRBV18,-,TRBJ1-4,16,TRBD1,CASSSDRAATNEKLFF,TGTGCTAGCTCATCGGACAGGGCGGCAACTAATGAAAAACTGTTTTTT
TRBV9,-,TRBJ1-6,17,TRBD1,CASSVSRTGTDNSPLHF,TGTGCCAGCAGCGTATCTCGAACCGGGACAGATAATTCACCCCTCCACTTT
TRBV27,-,TRBJ1-5,13,-,CATSSGGYQPQHF,TGTGCCACATCCAGCGGGGGATATCAGCCCCAGCATTTT
TRBV11-2,-,TRBJ2-5,14,-,CASSLGGLQETQYF,TGTGCCAGCAGCCTAGGGGGACTCCAGGAGACCCAGTACTTC
TRBV19,-,TRBJ1-2,16,TRBD1,CASSPRYRDRGYGYTF,TGTGCCAGTAGTCCAAGATACCGGGACAGAGGCTATGGCTACACCTTC
TRBV2,-,TRBJ1-1,13,TRBD1,CASMTGGNTEAFF,TGTGCCAGCATGACAGGGGGCAACACTGAAGCTTTCTTT
TRBV27,-,TRBJ1-2,13,-,CASTKQGSYGYTF,TGTGCCAGCACTAAACAGGGCAGCTATGGCTACACCTTC
TRBV6-6,-,TRBJ2-7,15,TRBD1,CASSPLRTGMYEQYF,TGTGCCAGCAGCCCCCTAAGGACAGGGATGTACGAGCAGTACTTC
TRBV5-6,-,TRBJ2-3,17,-,CASSFAGTGTSTDTQYF,TGTGCCAGCAGCTTTGCCGGGACCGGGACTAGCACAGATACGCAGTATTTT
TRBV27,-,TRBJ2-1,15,TRBD1,CASSLGQGWTNEQFF,TGTGCCAGCAGCTTAGGACAGGGGTGGACCAATGAGCAGTTCTTC
TRBV30,-,TRBJ2-7,13,TRBD1,CAWSSGTGYEQYF,TGTGCCTGGAGTTCCGGGACAGGGTACGAGCAGTACTTC
TRBV27,-,TRBJ2-7,13,-,CASSGPGFPEQYF,TGTGCCAGCAGCGGACCAGGGTTCCCCGAGCAGTACTTC
TRBV30,-,TRBJ2-3,14,-,CAWSGGRVADTQYF,TGTGCCTGGAGTGGGGGCAGGGTGGCAGATACGCAGTATTTT
TRBV27,-,TRBJ2-7,15,TRBD2,CASRNRAGGVDEQYF,TGTGCCAGCCGCAATCGAGCGGGGGGGGTCGACGAGCAGTACTTC
TRBV6-1,-,TRBJ2-7,15,TRBD1,CASSEYRDRDYEQYF,TGTGCCAGCAGTGAGTACCGGGACAGGGACTACGAGCAGTACTTC
TRBV5-6,-,TRBJ1-1,15,TRBD1,CASSWGTGVNTEAFF,TGTGCCAGCAGCTGGGGGACAGGGGTCAACACTGAAGCTTTCTTT
TRBV29-1,-,TRBJ2-7,14,TRBD1,CSVDLGQGENEQYF,TGCAGCGTTGATTTAGGCCAGGGGGAAAACGAGCAGTACTTC
TRBV27,-,TRBJ1-6,16,-,CASSPRAALYVPPLHF,TGTGCCAGCAGCCCCCGCGCGGCCCTGTACGTACCTCCCCTCCACTTT
TRBV9,-,TRBJ1-2,19,TRBD1,CASSAGPRDRGRDGGGYTF,TGTGCCAGCAGCGCCGGACCCCGGGACAGGGGGCGCGACGGGGGTGGCTACACCTTC
TRBV9,once,TRBJ1-3,14,-,CASSGLRSGNTIYF,TGTGCCAGCAGTGGGCTAAGGTCTGGAAACACCATATATTTT
TRBV20-1,-,TRBJ2-3,14,-,CSASRGWATDTQYF,TGCAGTGCTAGTAGGGGGTGGGCCACAGATACGCAGTATTTT
TRBV6-5,-,TRBJ1-6,14,-,CASSFGIYNSPLHF,TGTGCCAGCAGTTTCGGGATTTATAATTCACCCCTCCACTTT
TRBV3-1/TRBV3-2,once,TRBJ1-4,16,-,CASSRYGAATNEKLFF,TGTGCCAGCAGCAGATATGGGGCGGCAACTAATGAAAAACTGTTTTTT
TRBV25-1,once,TRBJ1-6,14,TRBD1,CASSSGTANSPLHF,TGTGCCAGCAGTTCCGGGACAGCCAATTCACCCCTCCACTTT
TRBV10-3,-,TRBJ1-1,16,TRBD1,CAISATGGPLNTEAFF,TGTGCCATCAGTGCAACAGGGGGTCCGCTGAACACTGAAGCTTTCTTT
TRBV5-6,-,TRBJ2-1,16,TRBD1,CASSESPGQGVTEQFF,TGTGCCAGCAGCGAGTCACCGGGACAGGGAGTGACTGAGCAGTTCTTC
TRBV27,-,TRBJ1-4,15,-,CASSLMGGTNEKLFF,TGTGCCAGCAGTTTAATGGGGGGGACTAATGAAAAACTGTTTTTT
TRBV9,-,TRBJ2-1,16,TRBD2,CASSVGGRGGQNEQFF,TGTGCCAGCAGCGTAGGAGGGCGGGGGGGCCAGAATGAGCAGTTCTTC
TRBV11-3,-,TRBJ2-2,15,-,CASSLVGLSTGELFF,TGTGCCAGCAGCTTAGTTGGGCTTAGCACCGGGGAGCTGTTTTTT
TRBV4-2,-,TRBJ1-5,13,-,CASSQAGGQPQHF,TGTGCCAGCAGCCAAGCAGGTGGCCAGCCCCAGCATTTT
TRBV7-2,-,TRBJ2-7,16,-,CASSLAGAGSHYEQYF,TGTGCCAGCAGCTTAGCAGGGGCGGGGTCCCATTACGAGCAGTACTTC
TRBV9,-,TRBJ2-7,15,TRBD1,CASSTGQGSSYEQYF,TGTGCCAGCAGCACCGGACAGGGTAGCTCCTACGAGCAGTACTTC
TRBV4-3,-,TRBJ1-1,15,-,CASSQDPRGPTEAFF,TGCGCCAGCAGCCAAGATCCCAGGGGACCCACTGAAGCTTTCTTT
TRBV18,-,TRBJ2-1,18,TRBD2,CASSPSRGLAAPSHEQFF,TGTGCCAGCTCACCATCGCGGGGACTAGCGGCCCCCTCGCATGAGCAGTTCTTC
TRBV4-1,-,TRBJ1-4,19,TRBD1,CASSQEKGGAETGNEKLFF,TGCGCCAGCAGCCAAGAAAAAGGGGGCGCTGAAACTGGTAATGAAAAACTGTTTTTT
TRBV7-2,-,TRBJ1-2,14,-,CASSHPGLPYGYTF,TGTGCCAGCAGCCACCCGGGACTACCCTATGGCTACACCTTC
TRBV30,-,TRBJ2-7,12,-,CAWYSSRGEQYF,TGTGCCTGGTATAGCAGTAGGGGCGAGCAGTACTTC
TRBV11-2,-,TRBJ1-2,14,TRBD1,CASSSLGQGLNYTF,TGTGCCAGCAGCTCTCTCGGACAGGGCCTCAACTACACCTTC
TRBV30,-,TRBJ1-2,14,-,CAWSTGLGGHGYTF,TGTGCCTGGTCAACAGGGTTAGGTGGGCATGGCTACACCTTC
TRBV6-5,few,TRBJ2-7,16,TRBD2,CASSYFVASGNYEQYF,TGTGCCAGCAGTTACTTCGTGGCTAGCGGGAACTACGAGCAGTACTTC
TRBV21-1,-,TRBJ1-6,16,-,CASSPQGALSNSPLHF,TGTGCCAGCAGCCCACAGGGGGCCCTAAGTAATTCACCCCTCCACTTT
TRBV4-2,-,TRBJ1-1,15,TRBD1,CASNLEQGTNTEAFF,TGTGCCAGCAACTTAGAACAGGGGACGAACACTGAAGCTTTCTTT
TRBV5-1,-,TRBJ2-7,15,-,CASSLNRVSGYEQYF,TGCGCCAGCAGTTTGAACCGGGTCTCGGGCTACGAGCAGTACTTC
TRBV7-3,-,TRBJ2-7,13,-,CASSLSPREEQYF,TGTGCCAGCAGCTTAAGTCCCAGGGAAGAGCAGTACTTC
TRBV6-2/TRBV6-3,-,TRBJ2-6,17,TRBD2,CASSFQRGGSGANVLTF,TGTGCCAGCAGTTTTCAGCGGGGGGGTTCTGGGGCCAACGTCCTGACTTTC
TRBV24-1,-,TRBJ1-1,8,-,CAPNSAFF,TGTGCCCCCAATTCGGCTTTCTTT
TRBV5-1,medium-sized,TRBJ2-7,15,TRBD2,CASSLQLAGGYEQYF,TGCGCCAGCAGCTTGCAACTAGCGGGGGGGTACGAGCAGTACTTC
TRBV6-5,-,TRBJ1-1,15,-,CASSYTPGRNTEAFF,TGTGCCAGCAGTTACACCCCCGGTAGAAACACTGAAGCTTTCTTT